The entry that follows covers one TCR beta chain sequence. Its matching antigen is unknown. Germline V CDR1 and CDR2: SGHVS, FQNEAQ. Trimming took off 3 bases at V and 0 bases at J, with 25 bases between the two ends. This CDR3 has 20 amino acids. Indicated treatment: 10-day PBMC culture with coronavirus spike peptide pools or control peptides (ViraFEST assay). Negative selection yielded CD4+ T cells from day-10 cultures. This record belongs to a study of vaccination and CD4 T cells after COVID-19. Whole-study context: Nasal swab PCR detected SARS-CoV-2 in convalescent patients; nine had mild disease, one severe.

At the Johns Hopkins FTIC core, DNA taken from cultured CD4+ T cells was sequenced by way of the Oncomine TCR Beta short-read assay. TCRdb redid the calling of the PCR reads with MiXCR, one entry per CDR3 protein. The sample shows about 17,000 distinct CDR3 sequences, approximately 40% of them seen only once. The sample consisted of CD4+ T cells from blood, cultured in vitro. The sequence came from a human donor who had recovered from COVID-19. This chain uses TRBV7-8 with TRBJ2-3; tentatively, D is TRBD2 (6 bases). The DNA of the CDR3 is TGTGCCAGCAGCTTCCGTCGGAGCGGGCGAACCAGCGCTAGCACAGATACGCAGTATTTT. Amino acid sequence: CASSFRRSGRTSASTDTQYF.